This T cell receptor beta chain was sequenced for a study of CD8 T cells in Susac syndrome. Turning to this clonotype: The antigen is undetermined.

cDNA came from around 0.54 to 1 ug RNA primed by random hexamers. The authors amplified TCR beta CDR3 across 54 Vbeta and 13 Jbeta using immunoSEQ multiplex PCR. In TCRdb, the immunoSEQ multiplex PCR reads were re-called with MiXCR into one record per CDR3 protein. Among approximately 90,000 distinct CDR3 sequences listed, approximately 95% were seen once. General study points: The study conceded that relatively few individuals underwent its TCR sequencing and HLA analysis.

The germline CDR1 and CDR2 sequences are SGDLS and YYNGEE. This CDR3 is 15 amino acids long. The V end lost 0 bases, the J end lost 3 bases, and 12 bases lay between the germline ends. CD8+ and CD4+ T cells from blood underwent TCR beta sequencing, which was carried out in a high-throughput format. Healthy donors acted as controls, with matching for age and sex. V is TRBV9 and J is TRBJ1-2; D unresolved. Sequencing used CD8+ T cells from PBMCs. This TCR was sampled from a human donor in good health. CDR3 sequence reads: CASSVGLTGDYGYTF. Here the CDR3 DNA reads TGTGCCAGCAGCGTAGGCTTAACTGGAGACTATGGCTACACCTTC.